The present TCR beta chain was sequenced within a study of cytomegalovirus exposure and HLA in healthy donors. Study-wide results and limits: Later analysis suggested most CMV-associated TCR beta chains were HLA-restricted. In an earlier analysis, productive rearrangement rates for most beta V segments clustered near 87% or 30%.

Concerning this clone itself: Its antigen is undetermined.

With 60 Vbeta and 13 Jbeta primers, the PCR was carried out. Assay: immunoSEQ multiplex PCR; the TCRdb copy retains only in-frame clones and omits some. The sample lists around 150,000 clones; around 79% were seen once. The CDR3 is 17 amino acids. Trimming left V 2 bases short and J 0 bases short, with 13 bases between. Germline CDR1 and CDR2: MNHNS and SASEGT. The chain employs TRBV6-1 and TRBJ2-2; no firm D call. The receptor was derived from a woman in her fifties or sixties in good health and CMV-seropositive. Sequencing was done on a sample of PBMCs. Written as DNA, the CDR3 is TGTGCCAGCAGTGAAATGCCCGCGTCTTCGAACACCGGGGAGCTGTTTTTT. This translates into CASSEMPASSNTGELFF.